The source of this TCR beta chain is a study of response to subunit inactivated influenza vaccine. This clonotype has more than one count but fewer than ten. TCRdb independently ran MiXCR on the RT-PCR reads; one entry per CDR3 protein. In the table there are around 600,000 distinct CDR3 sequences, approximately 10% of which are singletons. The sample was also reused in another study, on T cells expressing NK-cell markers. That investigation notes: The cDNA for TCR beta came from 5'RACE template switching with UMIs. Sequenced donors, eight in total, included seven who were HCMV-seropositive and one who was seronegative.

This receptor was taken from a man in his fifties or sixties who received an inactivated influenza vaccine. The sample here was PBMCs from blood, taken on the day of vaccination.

CDR3: CSVDGWRATDTQYF. The CDR3 nucleotides are TGCAGCGTTGACGGGTGGCGAGCCACAGATACGCAGTATTTT. The V gene is TRBV29-1, the J gene TRBJ2-3, with no clear D. The CDR3 sequence is 14 residues long. The germline gives CDR1 SQVTM, CDR2 ANQGSEA. V was clipped by 3 bases and J by 2 bases, with 12 bases between them.